The TCR beta chain under discussion was sequenced for a study of blood T cell repertoires in COVID-19. At the level of the study: PBMCs, B-cell-depleted T cells, or T cells were the source of the cDNA or gDNA that made up the material.

This CDR3 region has 17 residues. Trimming at V came to 1 base and at J to 7 bases, leaving 13 bases not matched to a gene. Germline lookup yields CDR1 SGHVS and CDR2 FNYEAQ. This clone appeared once. In the original analysis: Scientists estimated how many nucleated cells there were by amplifying reference gene primers. Profiled with immunoSEQ multiplex PCR; TCRdb holds only in-frame clones, not every one. V and J calls and clone size are those listed in that table; D and trimming were worked out from the DNA. This sample has a few hundred thousand clones, with 92% found just once. Ages ranged from about 18 to 89 years, with residence in 24 US areas. Allocation to cohorts depended on clinical history reported by the participants.

V usage is TRBV7-6 and J usage is TRBJ2-1, with 7 bases fitting TRBD1. The clonotype was recovered from a woman aged 25-40 years who had recovered from COVID-19. Input material: PBMCs or T cells enriched from blood (not recorded which). The DNA for the CDR3 is TGTGCCAGCAGCTTAGGGATCCACAGGGGCCGGGGAAATGAGCAGTTCTTC. Protein product: CASSLGIHRGRGNEQFF. Together with reference TRBV7-6 and TRBJ2-1, the CDR3 gives the full variable domain: GAGVSQSPRYKVTKRGQDVALRCDPISGHVSLYWYRQALGQGPEFLTYFNYEAQQDKSGLPNDRFSAERPEGSISTLTIQRTEQRDSAMYRCASSLGIHRGRGNEQFFGPGTRLTVL.